This T cell receptor beta chain was documented in a study of T cell repertoires in cytomegalovirus infection. Whole-study results and caveats: People with CMV and the relevant HLA were identified by cumulative public TCR beta family frequency.

TCRdb independently ran MiXCR on the reads; one entry per CDR3 protein. This sample has 200,000 to 300,000 distinct CDR3 sequences, with 8% to 9.5% found just once. Ten or more counts support this clonotype. Its antigen is undetermined. The sequencing sample was made of PBMCs. The origin of this receptor is a human donor in good health (CMV status not recorded). Some clones in this sample may be carry-over from other donors' samples.

CDR3 sequence: CASTMTKNEQFF. CDR3 nucleotides: TGTGCCAGCACTATGACCAAGAATGAGCAGTTCTTC. The V gene is TRBV28, the J gene TRBJ2-1; D remains unclear. Germline V CDR1 and CDR2: MDHEN, SYDVKM. The CDR3 length is 12 residues. The ends were cut back, 7 bases at V and 7 bases at J, with 11 bases in the middle. Full variable domain (rest looked up from reference TRBV28 and TRBJ2-1): DVKVTQSSRYLVKRTGEKVFLECVQDMDHENMFWYRQDPGLGLRLIYFSYDVKMKEKGDIPEGYSVSREKKERFSLILESASTNQTSMYLCASTMTKNEQFFGPGTRLTVL.